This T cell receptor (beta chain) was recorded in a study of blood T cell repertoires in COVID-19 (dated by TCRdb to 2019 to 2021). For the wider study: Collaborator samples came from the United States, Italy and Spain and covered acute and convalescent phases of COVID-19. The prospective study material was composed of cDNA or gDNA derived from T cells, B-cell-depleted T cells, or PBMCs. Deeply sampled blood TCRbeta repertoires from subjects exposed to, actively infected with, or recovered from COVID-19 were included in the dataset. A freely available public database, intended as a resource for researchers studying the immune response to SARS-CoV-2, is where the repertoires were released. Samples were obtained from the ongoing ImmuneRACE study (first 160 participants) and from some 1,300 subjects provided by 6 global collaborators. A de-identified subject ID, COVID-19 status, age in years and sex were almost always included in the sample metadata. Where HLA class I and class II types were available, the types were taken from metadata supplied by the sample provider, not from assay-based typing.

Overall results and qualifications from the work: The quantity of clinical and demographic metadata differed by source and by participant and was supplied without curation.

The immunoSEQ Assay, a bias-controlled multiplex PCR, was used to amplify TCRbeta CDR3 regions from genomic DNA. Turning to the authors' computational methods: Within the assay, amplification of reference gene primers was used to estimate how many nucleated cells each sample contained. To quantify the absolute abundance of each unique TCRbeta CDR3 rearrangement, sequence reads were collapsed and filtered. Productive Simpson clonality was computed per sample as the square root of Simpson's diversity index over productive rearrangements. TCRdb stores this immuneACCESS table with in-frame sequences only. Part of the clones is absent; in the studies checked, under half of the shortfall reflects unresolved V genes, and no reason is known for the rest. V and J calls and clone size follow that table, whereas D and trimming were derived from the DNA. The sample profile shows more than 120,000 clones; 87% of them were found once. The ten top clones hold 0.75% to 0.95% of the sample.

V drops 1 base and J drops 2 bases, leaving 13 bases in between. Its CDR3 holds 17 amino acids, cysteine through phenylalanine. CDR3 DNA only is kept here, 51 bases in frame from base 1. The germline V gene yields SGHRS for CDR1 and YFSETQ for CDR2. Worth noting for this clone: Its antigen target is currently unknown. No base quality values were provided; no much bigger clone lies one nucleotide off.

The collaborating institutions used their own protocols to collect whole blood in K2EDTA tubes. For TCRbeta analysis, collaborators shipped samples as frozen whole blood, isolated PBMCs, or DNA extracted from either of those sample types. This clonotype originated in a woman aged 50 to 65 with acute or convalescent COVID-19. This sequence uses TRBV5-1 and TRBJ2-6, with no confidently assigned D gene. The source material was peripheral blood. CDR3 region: CASSLSKTATGANVLTF. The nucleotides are TGCGCCAGCAGCTTGTCTAAAACAGCCACTGGGGCCAACGTCCTGACTTTC.